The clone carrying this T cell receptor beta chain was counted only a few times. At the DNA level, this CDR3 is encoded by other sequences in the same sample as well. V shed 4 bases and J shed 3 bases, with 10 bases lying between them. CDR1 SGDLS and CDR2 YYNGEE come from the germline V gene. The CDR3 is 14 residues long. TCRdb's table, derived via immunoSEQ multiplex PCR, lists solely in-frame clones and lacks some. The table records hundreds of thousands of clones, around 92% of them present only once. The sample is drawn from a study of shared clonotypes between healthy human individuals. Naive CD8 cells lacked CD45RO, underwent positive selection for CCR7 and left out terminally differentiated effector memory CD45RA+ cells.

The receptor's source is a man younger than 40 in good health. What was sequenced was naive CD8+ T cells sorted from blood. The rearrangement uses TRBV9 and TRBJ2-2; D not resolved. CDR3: CASSPGGDTGELFF. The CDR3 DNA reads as TGTGCCAGCAGCCCGGGTGGGGACACCGGGGAGCTGTTTTTT.